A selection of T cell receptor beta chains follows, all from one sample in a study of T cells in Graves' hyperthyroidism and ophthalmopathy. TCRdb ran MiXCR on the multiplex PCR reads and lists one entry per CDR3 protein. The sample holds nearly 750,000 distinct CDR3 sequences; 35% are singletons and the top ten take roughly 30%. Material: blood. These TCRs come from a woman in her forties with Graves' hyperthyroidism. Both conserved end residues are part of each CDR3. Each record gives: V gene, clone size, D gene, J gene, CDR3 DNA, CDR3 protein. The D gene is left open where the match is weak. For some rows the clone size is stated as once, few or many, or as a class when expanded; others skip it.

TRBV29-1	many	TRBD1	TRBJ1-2	TGCAGCGTTGATTGGACAGGCTCCGCAACAGTAGGCTACACCTTC	CSVDWTGSATVGYTF
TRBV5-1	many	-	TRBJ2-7	TGCGCCAGCAGCGCCGGAGGGACAAGGGGCTACGAGCAGTACTTC	CASSAGGTRGYEQYF
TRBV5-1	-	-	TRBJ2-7	TGCGCCAGCAGCTTGGCCAACACACAACTCTACGAGCAGTACTTC	CASSLANTQLYEQYF
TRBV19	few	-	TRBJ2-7	TGTGCCAGTACCTCAATTGGGATCCGCGAGCAGTACTTC	CASTSIGIREQYF
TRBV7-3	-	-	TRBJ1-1	TGTGCCAGCAGCTTACTCGCGGAGATAAAACCGGAAGCTTTCTTT	CASSLLAEIKPEAFF
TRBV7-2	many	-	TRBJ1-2	TGTGCCAGCAGCTTAGGCGCCTATGGCTACACCTTC	CASSLGAYGYTF
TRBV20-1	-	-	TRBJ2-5	TGCAGTGCTAGGGGTCCGTTAGGGACCCAGTACTTC	CSARGPLGTQYF
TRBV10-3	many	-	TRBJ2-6	TGTGCCATCAGTGAGACGGAGGGGGCTGGGGCCAACGTCCTGACTTTC	CAISETEGAGANVLTF
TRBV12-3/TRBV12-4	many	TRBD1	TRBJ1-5	TGTGCCAGCAGCGGGACAGGGGGCGGGGGCAATCAGCCCCAGCATTTT	CASSGTGGGGNQPQHF
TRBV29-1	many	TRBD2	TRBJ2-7	TGCAGCGTGGAGCTAGCGGGAGGATTCCACGAGCAGTACTTC	CSVELAGGFHEQYF
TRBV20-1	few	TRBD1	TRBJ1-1	TGCAGTGCCGTTATAGAGAGGGGGCGGCGGGAAGCTTTCTTT	CSAVIERGRREAFF
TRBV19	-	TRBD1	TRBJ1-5	TGTGCCAGTAGTATTCCTGGACAGGGCAATCAGCCCCAGCATTTT	CASSIPGQGNQPQHF
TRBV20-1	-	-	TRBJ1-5	TGCAGTGCTAGGGGGGGGAATCTTGAGCCCCAGCATTTT	CSARGGNLEPQHF
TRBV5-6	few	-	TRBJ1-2	TGTGCCAGCAGCTTGCAAAGAGGCTACACCTTC	CASSLQRGYTF